The 29 T cell receptor beta chains given below trace back to one sample, sequenced in a study of blood T cell repertoires in COVID-19. Clones were sequenced by immunoSEQ multiplex PCR, and TCRdb holds only the in-frame ones, with some missing. The sample includes about 48,000 clones, more than 70% of them seen just once. Sequencing was done on a sample of peripheral blood. The receptors come from a woman aged 60-75 years with acute or convalescent COVID-19.

V and J are TRBV7-8 and TRBJ2-1; 12 bases line up with TRBD2. There are 16 residues in the CDR3. With V trimmed by 5 bases and J by 4 bases, 6 bases remained unmatched. Germline V lookup: CDR1 SGHVS, CDR2 FQNEAQ. The DNA of the CDR3 is TGTGCCAGCAGCCGGCTGACTAGCGGGGGATACAATGAGCAGTTCTTC. Protein: CASSRLTSGGYNEQFF.

The chain recombines TRBV6-5 with TRBJ2-7; tentatively, D is TRBD1 (6 bases). Per the germline V gene, CDR1 is MNHEY and CDR2 is SVGAGI. The CDR3 spans 14 residues. The ends were cut back, 5 bases at V and 7 bases at J, with 18 bases in the middle. This CDR3 reads CASSRDRTAVEQYF. For the CDR3, the DNA is TGTGCCAGCAGTCGCGACAGGACGGCGGTAGAGCAGTACTTC.

The CDR3 sequence: CASSYSGQGATEAFF. For the CDR3, the DNA is TGTGCCAGCAGTTACTCTGGACAGGGGGCCACTGAAGCTTTCTTT. The rearrangement joins TRBV6-6 to TRBJ1-1, with TRBD1 matching over 11 bases. Germline CDR1 and CDR2: MNHNY and SVGAGI (reference sequence). The CDR3 extends over 15 amino acids. V lost 0 bases and J lost 4; bases outside the gene matches: 1.

Notes on this clone: The same CDR3 is also encoded by other DNA sequences in this sample. The chain has TRBV9 and TRBJ2-1, with 11 bases matching TRBD2. The CDR3 covers 16 residues. The germline gives CDR1 SGDLS, CDR2 YYNGEE. The J segment lost 2 bases and the V segment lost 4 bases, leaving 5 bases of the junction unmatched. The CDR3 region has the DNA TGTGCCAGCAGCCCAATAGCGGGGGGGCCCTACAATGAGCAGTTCTTC. Translating it yields CASSPIAGGPYNEQFF.

The V call is TRBV19, the J call TRBJ1-6, with D possibly being TRBD1 (6 bases). The CDR3 consists of 16 residues. Trimming removed 6 bases from V and 0 bases from J, with 12 bases in between. Germline V lookup: CDR1 LNHDA, CDR2 SQIVND (reference sequence). In nucleotides, the CDR3 is TGTGCCAGTAGGGGGACATTCAGCTCCTATAATTCACCCCTCCACTTT. This sequence encodes CASRGTFSSYNSPLHF. Full variable domain (missing parts from reference TRBV19 and TRBJ1-6): DGGITQSPKYLFRKEGQNVTLSCEQNLNHDAMYWYRQDPGQGLRLIYYSQIVNDFQKGDIAEGYSVSREKKESFPLTVTSAQKNPTAFYLCASRGTFSSYNSPLHFGNGTRLTVT.

The chain links TRBV5-5 to TRBJ2-5; TRBD2 is a possible D gene (5 bases). With 0 bases removed from V and 7 bases from J, the gap between germline ends came to 13 bases. Germline CDR1 is SGHKS and CDR2 is YYEKEE (reference sequence). There are 14 residues in the CDR3. CDR3 DNA sequence: TGTGCCAGCAGCTTGGATGCGGAGGTTGGGACCCAGTACTTC. This encodes CASSLDAEVGTQYF. Full variable domain (outside the CDR3, taken from reference TRBV5-5 and TRBJ2-5): DAGVTQSPTHLIKTRGQQVTLRCSPISGHKSVSWYQQVLGQGPQFIFQYYEKEERGRGNFPDRFSARQFPNYSSELNVNALLLGDSALYLCASSLDAEVGTQYFGPGTRLLVL.

The chain has TRBV2 and TRBJ2-7; maybe TRBD1 (6 bases). Germline V CDR1 and CDR2: SNHLY, FYNNEI. The CDR3 runs 11 residues. V dropped 5 bases and J dropped 7 bases, with 9 bases sitting between them. The CDR3 DNA reads as TGTGCCAGCAGTCCCAGGGGAGAGCAGTACTTC. Its protein product is CASSPRGEQYF.

The CDR3, as DNA: TGTGCCAGCAGCAGCCCAGGGTACTACGAGCAGTACTTC. Protein: CASSSPGYYEQYF. J is TRBJ2-7 and V is TRBV11-2, with a weak D call TRBD1 (5 bases). The CDR3 is 13 residues long. Germline assignment: CDR1 SGHAT and CDR2 FQNNGV. V was pared by 5 bases and J by 3 bases, with 11 bases between. Full variable domain (rest looked up from reference TRBV11-2 and TRBJ2-7): EAGVAQSPRYKIIEKRQSVAFWCNPISGHATLYWYQQILGQGPKLLIQFQNNGVVDDSQLPKDRFSAERLKGVDSTLKIQPAKLEDSAVYLCASSSPGYYEQYFGPGTRLTVT.

The chain combines TRBV5-1 with TRBJ2-3; 10 positions agree with TRBD2. Unmatched junction bases numbered 5, after V lost 4 bases and J lost 0 bases. CDR1 and CDR2 from the germline V gene are SGHRS and YFSETQ. The CDR3 covers 16 residues. For the CDR3, the DNA is TGCGCCAGCAGCGAGACTAGCGGGTATAGCACAGATACGCAGTATTTT. Its protein product is CASSETSGYSTDTQYF.

V is TRBV5-1 and J is TRBJ2-1; the D is unclear. Trimming cost V 0 bases and J 0 bases, with 7 bases left between them. Germline assignment: CDR1 SGHRS and CDR2 YFSETQ. CDR3 length: 15 amino acids. CDR3 residues: CASSLDGDSYNEQFF. CDR3 nucleotide sequence: TGCGCCAGCAGCTTGGACGGAGACTCCTACAATGAGCAGTTCTTC.

The chain is built from TRBV20-1 and TRBJ2-7, with 10 positions matching TRBD1. V lost 3 bases, J lost 3 bases, and 8 bases stayed unmatched. This CDR3 contains 15 residues. CDR1 and CDR2 (germline): DFQATT, SNEGSKA (reference sequence). CDR3 nucleotide sequence: TGCAGTGCTAGTCCGTCAAGGACAGGGGGCTACGAGCAGTACTTC. It codes for CSASPSRTGGYEQYF.

The chain uses TRBV7-3 and TRBJ2-5, with D uncertain. CDR1 is SGHTA, CDR2 FQGTGA, per germline. The CDR3 totals 13 residues. Deletions cut 2 bases from V and 2 bases from J, with 6 bases between. The CDR3, as DNA: TGTGCCAGCAGCTTAGAGCTTCAAGAGACCCAGTACTTC. It encodes CASSLELQETQYF.

Written as DNA, the CDR3 is TGTGCCAGTAGGATGGATAGGCAGGGGGTGTTCACTGAAGCTTTCTTT. This sequence encodes CASRMDRQGVFTEAFF. The chain links TRBV19 to TRBJ1-1; TRBD1 agrees at 7 bases. After removal of 6 bases from V and 4 bases from J, the junction contained 14 bases not matched to a gene. This CDR3 spans 16 amino acids. Germline V gene lookup returns CDR1 LNHDA and CDR2 SQIVND (reference sequence).

The V gene is TRBV5-6, the J gene TRBJ2-7; unclear D gene. The CDR3 contains 12 residues. The germline gives CDR1 SGHDT, CDR2 YYEEEE. V lost 2 bases and J 3 bases, leaving 6 bases between the germline ends. The CDR3 bases are TGTGCCAGCAGCTTAAACTTCTACGAGCAGTACTTC. This sequence encodes CASSLNFYEQYF.

This chain uses TRBV5-1 with TRBJ2-3; no definite D call. The V gene's germline CDR1 is SGHRS and CDR2 YFSETQ. Deletions cut 0 bases from V and 3 bases from J, with 11 bases between. CDR3 length equals 15 residues. For the CDR3, the DNA is TGCGCCAGCAGCTTGGAACAGCCAAGGACAGATACGCAGTATTTT. This sequence encodes CASSLEQPRTDTQYF.

The CDR3 DNA follows: TGTGCCAGCTCACCAGGGGGGTCTAATCAGCCCCAGCATTTT. Protein sequence: CASSPGGSNQPQHF. The chain links TRBV18 to TRBJ1-5; weak D call: TRBD1 (5 bases). This CDR3 contains 14 residues. V gave up 2 bases and J gave up 4 bases, with 9 bases separating them. Germline V gives CDR1 KGHSH, CDR2 LQKENI.

The rearrangement uses TRBV6-2 or TRBV6-3 and TRBJ2-2; D may be TRBD2 (6 bases). Trimming removed 2 bases from V and 4 bases from J, with 20 bases in between. CDR3 length: 18 amino acids. Germline V gene lookup returns CDR1 MNHEY and CDR2 SVGEGT. In DNA, the CDR3 is TGTGCCAGCAGTTACATACAAGTTAGCGGAGGGCCCACCGGGGAGCTGTTTTTT. It codes for CASSYIQVSGGPTGELFF.

The genes are TRBV5-5 and TRBJ1-2; weak D call: TRBD1 (6 bases). V was shortened by 2 bases and J by 7 bases, with 18 bases between the two germline ends. CDR1 is SGHKS, CDR2 YYEKEE, per germline (reference sequence). The CDR3 covers 15 residues. The DNA of the CDR3 is TGTGCCAGCAGCTTATACAGGGATTCCCCCCTTGGCTACACCTTC. This codes for CASSLYRDSPLGYTF.

J is TRBJ2-3 and V is TRBV5-1; a possible D gene is TRBD1 (6 bases). The CDR3 contains 17 residues. Germline assignment: CDR1 SGHRS and CDR2 YFSETQ. Trimming pared 0 bases from V and 3 bases from J, leaving 17 bases between. CDR3 in DNA: TGCGCCAGCAGCTTGGGGACAGTGGGGTCGCGGACAGATACGCAGTATTTT. Protein sequence: CASSLGTVGSRTDTQYF.

The chain carries TRBV6-1 and TRBJ1-1; maybe TRBD1 (5 bases). V lost 2 bases and J lost 0, with 10 bases in between. Germline V gene data show CDR1 as MNHNS and CDR2 as SASEGT. The CDR3 sequence is 15 residues long. CDR3 DNA sequence: TGTGCCAGCAGTGAATGGGGGGTGCTGAACACTGAAGCTTTCTTT. This sequence encodes CASSEWGVLNTEAFF.

The rearrangement joins TRBV11-3 to TRBJ2-2; unclear D gene. Per germline, CDR1 SGHNT and CDR2 YENEEA. V gave up 2 bases and J gave up 2 bases, with 3 bases separating them. The CDR3 covers 13 residues. The CDR3 region is CASSLINTGELFF. The DNA of the CDR3 is TGTGCCAGCAGCTTAATAAACACCGGGGAGCTGTTTTTT.

This clone appeared a few times. The J gene is TRBJ1-2, the V gene TRBV14; 7 bases fit TRBD1. The CDR3 loop spans 16 amino acids. Germline CDR1 reads SGHDN; CDR2 reads FVKESK. The V segment lost 4 bases and the J segment 7 bases; nucleotides outside the gene matches: 15. The DNA of the CDR3 is TGTGCCAGCAGCCCGGCGATCGACAGGGCCGAGAGTGGCTACACCTTC. Its protein is CASSPAIDRAESGYTF.

The table lists this clone with a few counts. The CDR3: CSALARSEAFF. The DNA of the CDR3 is TGCAGTGCTCTCGCTAGGTCGGAAGCTTTCTTT. The chain is built from TRBV20-1 and TRBJ1-1; no clear D. This CDR3 is 11 amino acids long. Per germline, CDR1 DFQATT and CDR2 SNEGSKA (reference sequence). V was clipped by 5 bases and J by 8 bases, with 12 bases between them.

The chain combines TRBV30 with TRBJ1-2; 7 bases are a match to TRBD1. After removal of 4 bases from V and 4 bases from J, the junction contained 9 bases not matched to a gene. This CDR3 region has 14 residues. CDR1 is GTSNPN, CDR2 SVGIG, per germline (reference sequence). The CDR3 loop is CAWILKGAIYGYTF. The CDR3 nucleotides read TGTGCCTGGATCCTCAAGGGGGCCATCTATGGCTACACCTTC.

The V and J genes are TRBV5-1 and TRBJ2-7; TRBD2 matches 7 bases. This CDR3 has 16 residues. V was clipped by 1 base and J by 5 bases; unmatched bases: 12. Germline lookup yields CDR1 SGHRS and CDR2 YFSETQ. CDR3 sequence: CASSLRGEPRLHEQYF. The CDR3 DNA reads as TGCGCCAGCAGCTTGCGGGGGGAACCCAGACTCCACGAGCAGTACTTC.

This clone was recorded only once. V and J are TRBV6-6 and TRBJ1-6; 7 nucleotides align to TRBD1. The CDR3 consists of 14 residues. J lost 5 bases, V lost 6 bases, and 4 bases had no gene match. In germline, CDR1 is MNHNY, CDR2 SVGAGI (reference sequence). The CDR3 coding sequence is TGTGCCAGCAGAACCGGGACAGATAATTCACCCCTCCACTTT. Translating it yields CASRTGTDNSPLHF.

Only one count was recorded for this clone. The rearrangement uses TRBV5-1 and TRBJ2-7; 7 bases are shared with TRBD1. J gave up 8 bases and V 0 bases, and 11 bases lay outside the gene matches. The length of the CDR3 is 15 residues. CDR1 SGHRS and CDR2 YFSETQ come from the germline V gene. The CDR3 loop reads CASSLADRVGGKQYF. The CDR3 nucleotides are TGCGCCAGCAGCTTGGCCGACAGGGTTGGAGGAAAGCAGTACTTC.

The chain recombines TRBV5-1 with TRBJ2-2; weak D call: TRBD1 (6 bases). This CDR3 has 15 residues. From germline, CDR1 is SGHRS and CDR2 YFSETQ. The V end was cut by 4 bases, the J end by 0 bases, with 10 bases between. CDR3 residues: CASSRSGANTGELFF. The CDR3 DNA reads TGCGCCAGCAGCAGGTCAGGGGCGAACACCGGGGAGCTGTTTTTT.

V is TRBV29-1 and J is TRBJ1-1; no reliable D call. V lost 6 bases to trimming and J lost 0 bases, with 14 bases between them. CDR1 is SQVTM, CDR2 ANQGSEA, per germline. The CDR3 is 14 amino acids. CDR3: CSVPGRGLNTEAFF. DNA for the CDR3: TGCAGCGTCCCCGGCCGAGGGTTGAACACTGAAGCTTTCTTT.